Listed here are 3 T cell receptor beta chains from one sample, sequenced in a study of cytomegalovirus exposure and HLA in healthy donors. Researchers ran the PCR with 60 Vbeta and 13 Jbeta primers. The table came from immunoSEQ multiplex PCR; TCRdb's copy has only in-frame clones and leaves some out. This repertoire comprises tens of thousands of clones; its ten largest clones make up roughly 3.8%. The sequenced sample consisted of PBMCs. The receptor set was obtained from a female donor in good health and CMV-seropositive.

The chain has TRBV15 and TRBJ2-3, with D perhaps matching TRBD1 (6 bases). The germline V gene encodes CDR1 LNHNV and CDR2 YYDKDF (reference sequence). The CDR3 extends over 14 amino acids. Trimming removed 6 bases at V and 2 bases at J, with 12 bases between. DNA of the CDR3: TGTGCCACCAGGTACAGGGACAACACAGATACGCAGTATTTT. This sequence encodes CATRYRDNTDTQYF. The full variable domain, in which reference TRBV15 and TRBJ2-3 provide the parts outside the CDR3, is DAMVIQNPRYQVTQFGKPVTLSCSQTLNHNVMYWYQQKSSQAPKLLFHYYDKDFNNEADTPDNFQSRRPNTSFCFLDIRSPGLGDTAMYLCATRYRDNTDTQYFGPGTRLTVL.

This chain joins TRBV4-3 and TRBJ1-2, with a tentative D call TRBD1 (5 bases). This CDR3 has 15 amino acids. With 4 bases removed from V and 5 bases from J, the gap between germline ends came to 17 bases. Germline-derived CDR1 and CDR2 are LGHNA and YSLEER. The CDR3, as DNA: TGCGCCAGCAGCCCGGAAGACAGCACCATTTATGGCTACACCTTC. It encodes CASSPEDSTIYGYTF.

The chain carries TRBV6-5 and TRBJ1-1; tentatively, D is TRBD1 (5 bases). The V end was cut by 2 bases, the J end by 0 bases, with 7 bases between. The CDR3 is 14 residues long. CDR1 is MNHEY, CDR2 SVGAGI, per germline. In nucleotides, the CDR3 is TGTGCCAGCAGTTACGGACAAGTGAACACTGAAGCTTTCTTT. Amino acid sequence: CASSYGQVNTEAFF.